One sample yielded the 25 T cell receptor beta chains listed below, sequenced in a study of blood T cell repertoires in COVID-19. Method: immunoSEQ multiplex PCR; TCRdb's copy keeps in-frame clones and lacks some. The sample has about 160,000 clones, approximately 84% seen once; the top ten hold 0.8% to 1.2%. What was sequenced was peripheral blood. The receptor set was obtained from a man aged 35 to 55 with acute or convalescent COVID-19.

The chain employs TRBV19 and TRBJ1-2, with a tentative D call TRBD1 (5 bases). The ends were cut back, 5 bases at V and 8 bases at J, with 21 bases in the middle. The CDR3 has 15 amino acids. CDR1 and CDR2 from the germline V gene are LNHDA and SQIVND (reference sequence). The CDR3 nucleotides read TGTGCCAGTAGTGGTGACAGCCTCTTACTTCGGGGCTACACCTTC. It specifies CASSGDSLLLRGYTF.

This clone was detected only a few times. V and J are TRBV7-2 and TRBJ2-5; possibly TRBD2 for D (7 bases). The CDR3 is 15 amino acids. V lost 3 bases and J lost 2, with 13 bases in between. Per the germline V gene, CDR1 is SGHTA and CDR2 is FQGNSA. The CDR3 sequence: CASSFLGGQQETQYF. The CDR3 region has the DNA TGTGCCAGCAGCTTTCTCGGGGGGCAACAAGAGACCCAGTACTTC. Looking up the rest from reference TRBV7-2 and TRBJ2-5 gives the full variable domain: GAGVSQSPSNKVTEKGKDVELRCDPISGHTALYWYRQSLGQGLEFLIYFQGNSAPDKSGLPSDRFSAERTGGSVSTLTIQRTQQEDSAVYLCASSFLGGQQETQYFGPGTRLLVL.

This clone was detected a few times. The chain links TRBV19 to TRBJ2-1; 12 bases match TRBD2. The CDR3 length is 16 residues. Germline assignment: CDR1 LNHDA and CDR2 SQIVND (reference sequence). With V trimmed by 5 bases and J by 3 bases, 5 bases remained unmatched. Here the CDR3 reads CASSPSGLAGYNEQFF. In DNA, the CDR3 is TGTGCCAGTAGTCCCTCGGGACTAGCGGGCTACAATGAGCAGTTCTTC.

This clone was observed once. The genes are TRBV28 and TRBJ1-4; D is perhaps TRBD1 (5 bases). The V gene lost 5 bases and the J gene lost 8 bases, with 15 bases spanning the gap. This CDR3 has 14 amino acids. The V gene's germline CDR1 is MDHEN and CDR2 SYDVKM. CDR3 sequence (DNA): TGTGCCAGCAGTCCCCACGGCAGGGTAGAAAAACTGTTTTTT. It encodes CASSPHGRVEKLFF.

The chain links TRBV19 to TRBJ1-1, with D possibly matching TRBD1 (6 bases). This CDR3 comprises 13 residues. V lost 5 bases and J 4 bases, leaving 11 bases between the germline ends. Germline V gene data show CDR1 as LNHDA and CDR2 as SQIVND (reference sequence). The CDR3 loop reads CASSSYRVTEAFF. DNA for the CDR3: TGTGCCAGTAGTTCCTACAGGGTCACTGAAGCTTTCTTT. Complete variable domain (other parts from reference TRBV19 and TRBJ1-1): DGGITQSPKYLFRKEGQNVTLSCEQNLNHDAMYWYRQDPGQGLRLIYYSQIVNDFQKGDIAEGYSVSREKKESFPLTVTSAQKNPTAFYLCASSSYRVTEAFFGQGTRLTVV.

This sequence joins TRBV6-2 or TRBV6-3 and TRBJ1-1, with D perhaps TRBD1 (6 bases). Looked up from germline, CDR1 is MNHEY and CDR2 is SVGEGT. The V and J ends lost 5 bases and 0 bases respectively, with 10 bases between them. The CDR3 has 14 amino acids. Written as DNA, the CDR3 is TGTGCCAGCAGTAACCAGGGGCTGAACACTGAAGCTTTCTTT. It codes for CASSNQGLNTEAFF.

The chain employs TRBV7-9 and TRBJ1-1; TRBD1 is a possible D gene (6 bases). The CDR3 extends over 15 amino acids. V was clipped by 7 bases and J by 6 bases, with 21 bases between them. CDR1 and CDR2 from the germline V gene are SEHNR and FQNEAQ (reference sequence). The CDR3 DNA reads TGTGCCAGCAACCTATTAAGACAGGCAGATTCTGAAGCTTTCTTT. Its protein is CASNLLRQADSEAFF.

CDR3 bases: TGTGCCAGCAGCTTGGCCCCTAGCACAGATACGCAGTATTTT. This translates into CASSLAPSTDTQYF. The chain combines TRBV5-5 with TRBJ2-3, with D unresolved. The germline V gene has CDR1 SGHKS and CDR2 YYEKEE (reference sequence). Trimming cost V 0 bases and J 0 bases, with 5 bases left between them. This CDR3 has 14 amino acids.

The J gene is TRBJ2-7, the V gene TRBV5-4; no clear D. V was trimmed by 1 base and J by 7 bases, leaving 12 bases between them. Looked up from germline, CDR1 is SGHNT and CDR2 is YYREEE (reference sequence). The CDR3 has 13 residues. Here the CDR3 DNA reads TGTGCCAGCAGCTTGTCTTGGCAGGATGAGCAGTACTTC. It specifies CASSLSWQDEQYF. The entire variable domain, with the rest obtained from reference TRBV5-4 and TRBJ2-7, is as follows: ETGVTQSPTHLIKTRGQQVTLRCSSQSGHNTVSWYQQALGQGPQFIFQYYREEENGRGNFPPRFSGLQFPNYSSELNVNALELDDSALYLCASSLSWQDEQYFGPGTRLTVT.

This rearrangement joins TRBV6-5 to TRBJ1-5, with 8 bases matching TRBD1. The CDR3 is made up of 12 amino acids. In germline, CDR1 is MNHEY, CDR2 SVGAGI. The trim removed 5 bases at V and 9 bases at J, leaving 3 bases unmatched. The CDR3 region has the DNA TGTGCCAGCAGTAACAGGGGGGGGCCCCAGCATTTT. As protein: CASSNRGGPQHF.

As concerns this clone: Other DNA sequences in the sample encode the same CDR3. V gene TRBV18 combines with J gene TRBJ1-1, with 10 bases that match TRBD1. CDR3 size: 14 residues. After removal of 3 bases from V and 5 bases from J, the junction contained 3 bases not matched to a gene. Germline V gives CDR1 KGHSH, CDR2 LQKENI. In DNA form, the CDR3 reads TGTGCCAGCTCACCGACAGGGGGCGGGACTGAAGCTTTCTTT. Translated, it gives CASSPTGGGTEAFF.

This chain links TRBV5-1 with TRBJ2-5; 13 positions match TRBD2. CDR1 is SGHRS, CDR2 YFSETQ, per germline. Trimming took 4 bases from V and 7 from J; bases not matched to a gene: 7. This CDR3 is built from 15 residues. The CDR3 nucleotides read TGCGCCAGCAGCCAGACTAGCGGGGGGCACGGGACCCAGTACTTC. It codes for CASSQTSGGHGTQYF.

This chain uses TRBV5-4 with TRBJ2-3; tentatively, D is TRBD2 (5 bases). V was pared by 0 bases and J by 2 bases, with 22 bases between. CDR3 length: 19 amino acids. In germline, CDR1 is SGHNT, CDR2 YYREEE (reference sequence). This CDR3 is CASSLGRALVSEVTDTQYF. In DNA form, the CDR3 reads TGTGCCAGCAGCTTGGGGCGGGCTCTAGTTAGTGAGGTCACAGATACGCAGTATTTT.

The chain links TRBV7-9 to TRBJ2-1, with 8 bases fitting TRBD2. Germline V lookup: CDR1 SEHNR, CDR2 FQNEAQ (reference sequence). The CDR3 has 15 amino acids. Unmatched junction bases numbered 8, after V lost 3 bases and J lost 7 bases. CDR3 in amino acids: CASSFLAGGWNEQFF. The CDR3 region has the DNA TGTGCCAGCAGCTTCCTGGCGGGGGGCTGGAATGAGCAGTTCTTC.

This chain uses TRBV30 with TRBJ2-7, with D unclear. Trimming pared 5 bases from V and 0 bases from J, leaving 5 bases between. The CDR3 runs to 11 residues. Per germline, CDR1 GTSNPN and CDR2 SVGIG (reference sequence). CDR3 protein: CAWLSSYEQYF. CDR3 in DNA: TGTGCCTGGTTGAGCTCCTACGAGCAGTACTTC.

The chain recombines TRBV14 with TRBJ1-4; 7 bases fit TRBD1. After removal of 5 bases from V and 7 bases from J, the junction contained 7 bases not matched to a gene. The CDR3 spans 14 residues. The V gene's germline CDR1 is SGHDN and CDR2 FVKESK. The CDR3: CASSSQGLGEKLFF. The CDR3 coding sequence is TGTGCCAGCAGCTCACAGGGGCTGGGTGAAAAACTGTTTTTT.

This chain connects TRBV10-2 to TRBJ1-6; D not resolved. Germline assignment: CDR1 WSHSY and CDR2 SAAADI. CDR3 size: 15 residues. V shed 5 bases and J shed 0 bases, with 8 bases lying between them. The chain's CDR3 is CASSPGSSYNSPLHF. As DNA, the CDR3 is TGCGCCAGCAGTCCGGGTAGCTCCTATAATTCACCCCTCCACTTT.

The J gene is TRBJ1-3, the V gene TRBV29-1; TRBD1 agrees at 8 bases. The germline CDR1 and CDR2 sequences are SQVTM and ANQGSEA. This CDR3 is built from 15 residues. J was trimmed by 4 bases and V by 1 base; bases with no gene match: 6. The chain's CDR3 is CSVEGTGSGGNTIYF. Written as DNA, the CDR3 is TGCAGCGTTGAAGGGACAGGGTCGGGGGGAAACACCATATATTTT.

J is TRBJ2-2 and V is TRBV5-1; the match to TRBD2 covers 11 bases. The CDR3 spans 16 residues. The trim removed 4 bases at V and 1 base at J, leaving 3 bases unmatched. Germline loops: CDR1 SGHRS, CDR2 YFSETQ. CDR3 sequence reads: CASSPLAGGNTGELFF. CDR3 bases: TGCGCCAGCAGCCCTCTAGCGGGGGGGAACACCGGGGAGCTGTTTTTT.

This clone has a handful of counts. The rearrangement joins TRBV6-1 to TRBJ2-7, with D possibly TRBD2 on 7 matching bases. CDR1 MNHNS and CDR2 SASEGT come from the germline V gene. CDR3 length: 16 amino acids. V shed 3 bases and J shed 2 bases, with 17 bases lying between them. The CDR3 sequence is CASSDKGGGRTYEQYF. The CDR3 bases are TGTGCCAGCAGTGATAAGGGAGGGGGGAGGACCTACGAGCAGTACTTC.

V usage is TRBV21-1 and J usage is TRBJ1-5. TRBV21-1 is deemed a pseudogene. The length of the CDR3 is 14 residues. CDR3 region: CASSRGVGNQPQHF. The CDR3 region has the DNA TGTGCCAGCAGCAGGGGGGTGGGCAATCAGCCCCAGCATTTT.

The chain recombines TRBV9 with TRBJ1-6; D is ambiguous. The CDR3 totals 15 residues. Trimming cost V 0 bases and J 2 bases, with 6 bases left between them. Per the germline V gene, CDR1 is SGDLS and CDR2 is YYNGEE. CDR3 in DNA: TGTGCCAGCAGCGTAGGGGAGGCCTATAATTCACCCCTCCACTTT. Protein product: CASSVGEAYNSPLHF.

The chain's CDR3 is CASSLGPSYGYTF. CDR3 bases: TGTGCCAGCAGCTTAGGGCCCTCCTATGGCTACACCTTC. The chain joins TRBV11-2 to TRBJ1-2; D ambiguous. Per the germline V gene, CDR1 is SGHAT and CDR2 is FQNNGV. This CDR3 is built from 13 residues. V lost 1 base to trimming and J lost 4 bases, with 7 bases between them.

J is TRBJ2-7 and V is TRBV6-4; D may be TRBD1 (5 bases). This CDR3 region has 16 residues. V lost 5 bases and J lost 3, with 20 bases in between. The germline CDR1 and CDR2 sequences are MRHNA and SNTAGT. The CDR3 DNA follows: TGTGCCAGCAGTTTGGGTTTGACAGAAGCTTTCTACGAGCAGTACTTC. Protein sequence: CASSLGLTEAFYEQYF.

This rearrangement joins TRBV7-2 to TRBJ1-2; D gene uncertain. The CDR3 length is 15 residues. With 6 bases removed from V and 8 bases from J, the gap between germline ends came to 22 bases. Per the germline V gene, CDR1 is SGHTA and CDR2 is FQGNSA. The CDR3 region is CASSLPRAIFEGYTF. CDR3 in DNA: TGTGCCAGCAGTCTCCCACGTGCCATCTTCGAGGGCTACACCTTC.